This T cell receptor beta chain appears in the sequencing data of a study of blood T cell repertoires in COVID-19. Study as a whole: Nucleic acid was either cDNA or gDNA, and it came from T cells, B-cell-depleted T cells, or PBMCs.

How the authors handled the data: For nucleated cells, counts were estimated from reference gene primer amplification. Clones were read by immunoSEQ multiplex PCR, and TCRdb kept only the in-frame ones, dropping some. V and J calls plus clone size are reproduced from that table; the DNA served to infer D and trimming. The sample has roughly 400,000 clones; 87% are singletons. Those enrolled in Seattle joined during active infection and were followed longitudinally afterward. V lost 10 bases and J 0 bases, leaving 12 bases between the germline ends. The CDR3 length is 13 residues. The source is a woman in her sixties or seventies with COVID-19, enrolled during active disease. Material: peripheral blood. The V call is TRBV12-3 or TRBV12-4, the J call TRBJ1-2; D is possibly TRBD1 (6 bases). This CDR3 reads CATPTGTNYGYTF. CDR3 bases: TGTGCCACCCCGACAGGCACTAACTATGGCTACACCTTC.